The entry below describes one TCR beta chain. Its antigen is undetermined. This specimen comes from a study of blood T cells in healthy people across ages. V lost 4 bases and J 11 bases, leaving 14 bases between the germline ends. CDR1 and CDR2 from the germline V gene are LGHDT and YNNKEL (reference sequence). The CDR3 is 12 residues long. Using a J-beta primer mix together with a sample-barcoded 5' primer, a second PCR was run for about 6 to 11 cycles. MiXCR, run by TCRdb on the 5' RACE reads, gives a single entry per CDR3 protein. The sample contains about 1 million distinct CDR3 sequences, more than 40% of which appear only once. Study-wide findings and caveats: The fall in TCR beta diversity per million T cells was roughly linear with age.

The gene calls are TRBV3-1 and TRBJ1-2; no firm D call. Sequenced input: blood. The sequence was obtained from a woman in her sixties in good health. The CDR3 sequence: CASSLIDTEYTF. CDR3 DNA: TGTGCCAGCAGCCTCATAGACACGGAGTACACCTTC.